These 3 T cell receptor beta chains were all obtained from the same sample, sequenced in a study of T cells in Graves' hyperthyroidism and ophthalmopathy. TCR beta CDR3 region amplification was performed from RNA transcripts. With the HTBI primer set, the TCR CDR3 went through a first round of RT-PCR. TCRdb redid the calling of the multiplex PCR reads with MiXCR, one entry per CDR3 protein. The repertoire holds about 620,000 distinct CDR3 sequences, with 15% to 20% as singletons. Sequenced sample: blood. These receptors were obtained from a woman in her 30s with Graves' hyperthyroidism.

There are a few counts of this clonotype. As DNA, the CDR3 is TGCGCCAGCAGCTCGGGACCCCGCCCCGACGAGCAGTACTTC. Amino acid sequence: CASSSGPRPDEQYF. The chain links TRBV5-1 to TRBJ2-7; D may be TRBD1 or TRBD2 (5 bases each). Germline CDR1 is SGHRS and CDR2 is YFSETQ. The CDR3 runs to 14 residues. V was cut by 3 bases and J by 5 bases, with 15 bases left in between.

In this sample, this clonotype turned up a few times. The chain employs TRBV3-1 and TRBJ1-4; no clear D gene. Trimming took 0 bases from V and 4 from J, leaving 15 bases between them. The CDR3 totals 17 residues. CDR1 is LGHDT, CDR2 YNNKEL, per germline (reference sequence). The CDR3 DNA reads as TGTGCCAGCAGCCAAGATACGCGAGGGCCAGATAATGAAAAACTGTTTTTT. It codes for CASSQDTRGPDNEKLFF.

This clonotype came up a few times. This chain joins TRBV6-1 and TRBJ2-1; D may correspond to TRBD1 or TRBD2 (5 bases each). Trimming cost V 8 bases and J 10 bases, with 24 bases left between them. Germline lookup yields CDR1 MNHNS and CDR2 SASEGT. The length of the CDR3 is 15 residues. The CDR3 coding sequence is TGTGCCAGCCTGGACCCCGGGACGGACCCCCAAGAGCAGTTCTTC. Amino acid sequence: CASLDPGTDPQEQFF.